This T cell receptor beta chain was observed in a study of blood T cells in healthy people across ages. Study-wide results and caveats: Estimates of total diversity, which came from one million sequenced T cells, were considered to be underestimates. Diversity of TCR beta correlated strongly with naive T cell percentage.

PCR was performed a second time for roughly 7 to 12 cycles using a sample-barcoded 5' primer and a J-beta primer mix. TCRdb re-called the 5' RACE reads through MiXCR, storing one row per CDR3 protein. The table shows around 1,900,000 distinct CDR3 sequences, with approximately 39% occurring only once. The CDR3 has 13 amino acids. Trimming took 6 bases from V and 6 from J, leaving 15 bases between them. The germline CDR1 and CDR2 sequences are SQVTM and ANQGSEA. A remark on this clonotype: Its antigen is not identified.

Specimen: blood. This chain uses TRBV29-1 with TRBJ1-5; possible D gene TRBD1, 6 bases. The TCR comes from a human donor in good health. CDR3: CSVAPGGGQPQHF. The CDR3 nucleotides are TGCAGCGTCGCCCCAGGAGGGGGTCAGCCCCAGCATTTT.